The 29 T cell receptor beta chains presented below share a single source sample, sequenced in a study of radiotherapy plus CTLA-4 blockade in lung cancer. Assay: immunoSEQ multiplex PCR; the TCRdb copy retains only in-frame clones and omits some. In the table there are some 110,000 clones, roughly 74% of which are singletons. The sample here was peripheral blood, taken from a patient treated with radiotherapy plus ipilimumab. The receptors originated from a human donor with non-small cell lung cancer who had a partial response to radiotherapy plus ipilimumab.

The J gene is TRBJ2-3, the V gene TRBV27; D call uncertain. There are 13 residues in the CDR3. Germline V gives CDR1 MNHEY, CDR2 SMNVEV (reference sequence). V lost 5 bases, J lost 5 bases, and 11 bases lay in between. The CDR3 is CASSPPPIDTQYF. In DNA, the CDR3 is TGTGCCAGCAGTCCCCCCCCTATAGATACGCAGTATTTT.

This clone was seen a handful of times. The chain links TRBV5-1 to TRBJ1-4; D might be TRBD1 (5 bases). CDR3 size: 13 residues. V was trimmed by 4 bases and J by 7 bases, leaving 11 bases between them. Germline CDR1 reads SGHRS; CDR2 reads YFSETQ. Here the CDR3 DNA reads TGCGCCAGCAGCCACGGACATATTGAAAAACTGTTTTTT. It is translated as CASSHGHIEKLFF.

The V call is TRBV19, the J call TRBJ2-1, with TRBD1 matching 9 bases. The J segment lost 6 bases and the V segment lost 6 bases, leaving 9 bases of the junction unmatched. CDR3 length: 15 amino acids. Germline V gene lookup returns CDR1 LNHDA and CDR2 SQIVND (reference sequence). CDR3 residues: CASSIQGALLNEQFF. The CDR3 DNA sequence: TGTGCCAGTAGCATACAGGGGGCCCTACTCAATGAGCAGTTCTTC.

This clone has more than one count but fewer than ten. This chain links TRBV28 with TRBJ1-1; D gene ambiguous. Trimming pared 5 bases from V and 10 bases from J, leaving 11 bases between. CDR1 is MDHEN, CDR2 SYDVKM, per germline. The CDR3 covers 11 residues. CDR3: CASSGLLGAFF. CDR3 DNA sequence: TGTGCCAGCAGTGGACTTCTGGGAGCTTTCTTT. Full variable domain (remainder filled in from reference TRBV28 and TRBJ1-1): DVKVTQSSRYLVKRTGEKVFLECVQDMDHENMFWYRQDPGLGLRLIYFSYDVKMKEKGDIPEGYSVSREKKERFSLILESASTNQTSMYLCASSGLLGAFFGQGTRLTVV.

This clone has only a few counts. The chain couples TRBV12-5 to TRBJ2-1, with 9 bases lining up with TRBD2. CDR3 length: 13 amino acids. Germline-derived CDR1 and CDR2 are LGHNT and FRNRAP. The V and J ends lost 1 base and 10 bases, in that order; junction bases with no gene match: 2. The CDR3 protein is CASGLATSGEQFF. CDR3 bases: TGTGCTAGTGGTTTGGCGACTAGCGGAGAGCAGTTCTTC.

The chain uses TRBV5-1 and TRBJ1-1; D gene uncertain. Trimming shortened V by 1 base and J by 0 bases, and 22 bases separated the two germline ends. Germline values: CDR1 SGHRS, CDR2 YFSETQ. The CDR3 loop spans 19 amino acids. CDR3 in DNA: TGCGCCAGCAGCTTGTTGTCCGATGGGAGGATCGGAATGAACACTGAAGCTTTCTTT. Residues: CASSLLSDGRIGMNTEAFF.

To note about this clone: This may stem from a read error, because a much larger clone lies one nucleotide away. The V gene is TRBV6-5, the J gene TRBJ1-1; possibly TRBD1 for D (5 bases). The V end was cut by 5 bases, the J end by 3 bases, with 10 bases between. The germline CDR1 and CDR2 sequences are MNHEY and SVGAGI. This CDR3 is built from 13 residues. Written as DNA, the CDR3 is TGTGCCAGCAGTAACGGGGGGGACACTGAAGCTTTCTTT. Translated: CASSNGGDTEAFF.

V and J are TRBV7-2 and TRBJ2-1; 9 positions agree with TRBD2. CDR3 length equals 15 residues. CDR1 and CDR2 (germline): SGHTA, FQGNSA. Trimming took 0 bases from V and 5 from J; bases not matched to a gene: 2. CDR3 nucleotide sequence: TGTGCCAGCAGCTTAGCCGGGACTAGCAACAATGAGCAGTTCTTC. It translates to CASSLAGTSNNEQFF.

The chain combines TRBV29-1 with TRBJ1-2; D is undetermined. The germline CDR1 and CDR2 sequences are SQVTM and ANQGSEA. The CDR3 covers 11 residues. Trimming removed 8 bases at V and 6 bases at J, with 13 bases between. The CDR3 DNA reads TGCAGCTGGTGGTCCGCGAATGGCTACACCTTC. It encodes CSWWSANGYTF.

This sequence joins TRBV19 and TRBJ1-3; TRBD1 matches at 7 bases. V shed 0 bases, J shed 4 bases, and the junction held 9 bases outside the gene matches. The CDR3 contains 17 residues. The germline gives CDR1 LNHDA, CDR2 SQIVND (reference sequence). Here the CDR3 reads CASSIEDRGQRGNTIYF. CDR3 in DNA: TGTGCCAGTAGTATAGAAGACCGGGGACAGAGAGGAAACACCATATATTTT.

Of note for this clone: The same CDR3 can be traced to other DNA sequences in this sample. The chain uses TRBV7-9 and TRBJ2-5; tentative D call: TRBD1 (6 bases). Trimming took 1 base from V and 1 from J, leaving 7 bases between them. Germline V lookup: CDR1 SEHNR, CDR2 FQNEAQ (reference sequence). The CDR3 has 14 residues. CDR3 bases: TGTGCCAGCAGCTTAGACAGGGTCCAAGAGACCCAGTACTTC. Residues: CASSLDRVQETQYF.

The rearrangement uses TRBV6-5 and TRBJ2-1; D is perhaps TRBD1 (6 bases). With 2 bases removed from V and 13 bases from J, the gap between germline ends came to 12 bases. CDR3 length equals 12 residues. Germline V gene data show CDR1 as MNHEY and CDR2 as SVGAGI. The CDR3 loop reads CASSYERTVQFF. The CDR3 nucleotides are TGTGCCAGCAGTTACGAACGGACAGTTCAGTTCTTC.

V gene TRBV27 combines with J gene TRBJ2-3; TRBD2 matches at 9 bases. CDR1 is MNHEY and CDR2 is SMNVEV in the germline V gene (reference sequence). V was pared by 3 bases and J by 5 bases, with 6 bases of the junction left unmatched. The CDR3 runs 15 residues. The chain's CDR3 is CASSFLAGEVDTQYF. The DNA of the CDR3 is TGTGCCAGCAGTTTTTTAGCGGGAGAGGTAGATACGCAGTATTTT.

CDR3 DNA: TGTGCCTCTCTGCGAGGCGTGGGTACTGAAGCTTTCTTT. It codes for CASLRGVGTEAFF. The chain is built from TRBV7-3 and TRBJ1-1; no definite D call. CDR3 length equals 13 residues. Germline lookup yields CDR1 SGHTA and CDR2 FQGTGA. V lost 11 bases and J lost 5, with 18 bases in between.

V usage is TRBV6-4 and J usage is TRBJ1-5, with TRBD1 matching over 8 bases. The CDR3 extends over 14 amino acids. Looked up from germline, CDR1 is MRHNA and CDR2 is SNTAGT. Unmatched junction bases numbered 7, after V lost 5 bases and J lost 7 bases. The CDR3: CASSRTGSQQPQHF. The CDR3 DNA reads TGTGCCAGCAGTCGGACAGGGAGTCAACAGCCCCAGCATTTT.

V usage is TRBV6-6 and J usage is TRBJ2-1, with D maybe TRBD2 (5 bases). Trimming removed 9 bases from V and 8 bases from J, with 17 bases in between. The CDR3 is 13 amino acids. Per the germline V gene, CDR1 is MNHNY and CDR2 is SVGAGI (reference sequence). The DNA for the CDR3 is TGTGCCAGGATTTATTCCAGAGGGCATGAGCAGTTCTTC. This gives the protein CARIYSRGHEQFF.

The chain uses TRBV9 and TRBJ2-1; possible D gene TRBD2, 6 bases. This CDR3 contains 15 residues. The V gene's germline CDR1 is SGDLS and CDR2 YYNGEE. V shed 4 bases and J shed 7 bases, with 18 bases lying between them. The CDR3: CASSQRTGAMNEQFF. The CDR3 DNA reads as TGTGCCAGCAGCCAAAGGACGGGAGCTATGAATGAGCAGTTCTTC.

V and J are TRBV6-1 and TRBJ1-2, with 10 bases lining up with TRBD1. With V trimmed by 6 bases and J by 4 bases, 2 bases remained unmatched. The CDR3 is 13 amino acids. Germline V gene sequence: CDR1 MNHNS, CDR2 SASEGT. The CDR3 region is CASRGQGVYGYTF. The CDR3 DNA reads TGTGCCAGCAGAGGACAGGGGGTCTATGGCTACACCTTC.

This clone appeared many times. V and J are TRBV19 and TRBJ1-5; D is perhaps TRBD1 (5 bases). In germline, CDR1 is LNHDA, CDR2 SQIVND (reference sequence). The CDR3 covers 14 residues. Trimming took 3 bases from V and 7 from J, leaving 13 bases between them. CDR3 nucleotides: TGTGCCAGTAGTATGGTGCAGGGAGGGCAGCCCCAGCATTTT. It yields the protein CASSMVQGGQPQHF.

This chain connects TRBV19 to TRBJ1-2; tentative D call: TRBD1 (6 bases). Trimming shortened V by 4 bases and J by 3 bases, and 12 bases separated the two germline ends. The CDR3 extends over 14 amino acids. Germline CDR1 is LNHDA and CDR2 is SQIVND (reference sequence). The CDR3 nucleotides are TGTGCCAGTAGTAGACTTACAGGGTACTATGGCTACACCTTC. Its translation: CASSRLTGYYGYTF.

The CDR3 is CASSPPDRTYGYTF. The CDR3 region has the DNA TGTGCCAGCAGTCCCCCAGACAGGACCTATGGCTACACCTTC. The genes are TRBV6-5 and TRBJ1-2; D may be TRBD1 (6 bases). In germline, CDR1 is MNHEY, CDR2 SVGAGI. The CDR3 consists of 14 residues. V lost 5 bases, J lost 4 bases, and 14 bases lay in between.

In this sample, this clone turned up once. This chain connects TRBV7-2 to TRBJ2-7, with 7 bases that match TRBD1. Germline CDR1 SGHTA, CDR2 FQGNSA. Trimming removed 3 bases from V and 5 bases from J; junction bases left unmatched: 10. The CDR3 length is 15 residues. The DNA for the CDR3 is TGTGCCAGCAGCTTTTTCAGGGGGTCAGGCGACGAGCAGTACTTC. Translation gives CASSFFRGSGDEQYF. The full variable domain, completed using reference TRBV7-2 and TRBJ2-7, is GAGVSQSPSNKVTEKGKDVELRCDPISGHTALYWYRQSLGQGLEFLIYFQGNSAPDKSGLPSDRFSAERTGGSVSTLTIQRTQQEDSAVYLCASSFFRGSGDEQYFGPGTRLTVT.

V and J are TRBV5-6 and TRBJ1-4, with 7 bases that match TRBD1. The junction had 7 bases not matched to a gene; V was cut back by 4 bases and J by 4 bases. The germline V gene has CDR1 SGHDT and CDR2 YYEEEE. The CDR3 covers 15 residues. CDR3 in DNA: TGTGCCAGCAGCCCCTTACAGGGGAATAATGAAAAACTGTTTTTT. Encoded protein: CASSPLQGNNEKLFF.

V is TRBV10-3 and J is TRBJ2-1; a possible D gene is TRBD1 (5 bases). The ends were cut back, 8 bases at V and 10 bases at J, with 12 bases in the middle. This CDR3 is 11 amino acids long. Germline CDR1 and CDR2: ENHRY and SYGVKD. CDR3 residues: CAISDSYEQFF. As DNA, the CDR3 is TGTGCCATCTCTGACAGTTACGAGCAGTTCTTC.

CDR3 protein: CASSFFWTGDGANVLTF. CDR3 in DNA: TGTGCCAGCAGCTTCTTCTGGACAGGGGATGGGGCCAACGTCCTGACTTTC. The rearrangement joins TRBV5-6 to TRBJ2-6; 9 bases are shared with TRBD1. The CDR3 consists of 17 residues. The V segment lost 2 bases and the J segment 3 bases; nucleotides outside the gene matches: 6. Germline assignment: CDR1 SGHDT and CDR2 YYEEEE.

The chain carries TRBV6-6 and TRBJ1-2, with D uncertain. The V and J ends lost 6 bases and 4 bases respectively, with 12 bases between them. The CDR3 is made up of 13 amino acids. Germline loops: CDR1 MNHNY, CDR2 SVGAGI (reference sequence). The CDR3 here is CASRPQHLYGYTF. The DNA for the CDR3 is TGTGCCAGCAGGCCACAGCACCTCTATGGCTACACCTTC.

This clone came up a few times. The chain joins TRBV5-1 to TRBJ1-2; possible D gene TRBD1, 5 bases. The V end was cut by 4 bases, the J end by 2 bases, with 12 bases between. The CDR3 covers 14 residues. Per the germline V gene, CDR1 is SGHRS and CDR2 is YFSETQ. In DNA, the CDR3 is TGCGCCAGCAGCGATACGCAGGGAAACTATGGCTACACCTTC. Translation: CASSDTQGNYGYTF. Looking up the rest from reference TRBV5-1 and TRBJ1-2 gives the full variable domain: KAGVTQTPRYLIKTRGQQVTLSCSPISGHRSVSWYQQTPGQGLQFLFEYFSETQRNKGNFPGRFSGRQFSNSRSEMNVSTLELGDSALYLCASSDTQGNYGYTFGSGTRLTVV.

This chain uses TRBV5-6 with TRBJ1-5; D gene uncertain. V was clipped by 0 bases and J by 7 bases, with 14 bases between them. The CDR3 is made up of 15 amino acids. Germline V gene sequence: CDR1 SGHDT, CDR2 YYEEEE. The CDR3 loop is CASSLARMPRQPQHF. The CDR3 nucleotides read TGTGCCAGCAGCTTGGCTAGGATGCCAAGGCAGCCCCAGCATTTT.

In this sample, this clone turned up a few times. The V and J genes are TRBV19 and TRBJ1-2; a possible D gene is TRBD1 (6 bases). Germline values: CDR1 LNHDA, CDR2 SQIVND (reference sequence). The CDR3 runs to 16 residues. Trimming stripped 5 bases from V and 2 bases from J, with 18 bases between. The CDR3 sequence: CASSPNGTPENYGYTF. In DNA form, the CDR3 reads TGTGCCAGTAGTCCTAATGGGACACCCGAAAACTATGGCTACACCTTC.